This T cell receptor beta chain stems from a study of blood T cell repertoires in COVID-19. Libraries were prepared by immunoSEQ multiplex PCR; TCRdb keeps only in-frame clonotypes and omits some of them. This sample has 45,000 to 60,000 clones, with about 90% found just once. Between the trimmed V and J ends, which lost 0 bases and 7 bases, there was a span of 10 bases. CDR1 is MNHEY and CDR2 is SVGEGT in the germline V gene. The CDR3 length is 15 residues. The chain employs TRBV6-2 or TRBV6-3 and TRBJ1-6; maybe TRBD1 (6 bases). Sequencing was carried out using peripheral blood. This TCR came from a man aged 65 to 85 with active COVID-19. CDR3 DNA: TGTGCCAGCAGTTACTCGCATAGGGGGAATTCACCCCTCCACTTT. This encodes CASSYSHRGNSPLHF.